Listed here are 19 T cell receptor beta chains from one sample, sequenced in a study of blood T cell repertoires in COVID-19 (TCRdb year 2020). The library was made by the immunoSEQ multiplex PCR assay. Held by TCRdb, this immuneACCESS table contains in-frame sequences only and omits some clones. Under half of the omission traces to an unresolved V gene where checked; the cause of the rest is unknown. Counted in this sample were approximately 180,000 clones; about 75% of them appeared once. Clones ranked in the top ten supply about 28% of the sample. The sequenced material came from peripheral blood. The receptors originated from a woman between 65 and 79 years old with acute or convalescent COVID-19.

The genes are TRBV2 and TRBJ1-2; 7 nucleotides line up with TRBD1. This CDR3 spans 14 amino acids. Trimming cost V 6 bases and J 6 bases; bases outside gene matches: 10. The germline CDR1 and CDR2 sequences are SNHLY and FYNNEI. The CDR3 DNA reads TGTGCCAGCAGCGATAACAGGGGATCGCATGGCTACACCTTC. Encoded protein: CASSDNRGSHGYTF.

The CDR3 nucleotides are TGCGCCAGCAGTGATGGGGCAGGGGCTCGGACCGGGGAGCTGTTTTTT. This gives the protein CASSDGAGARTGELFF. The V and J genes are TRBV10-1 and TRBJ2-2; the D gene is possibly TRBD1 (6 bases). The CDR3 has 16 amino acids. The germline gives CDR1 WNHNN, CDR2 SYGVQD (reference sequence). V was trimmed by 3 bases and J by 5 bases, leaving 16 bases between them.

The genes are TRBV20-1 and TRBJ2-1, with D possibly matching TRBD2 (5 bases). V shed 3 bases and J shed 10 bases, with 16 bases lying between them. Germline CDR1 is DFQATT and CDR2 is SNEGSKA (reference sequence). The CDR3 spans 13 residues. The CDR3 is CSASGGSGGEQFF. In nucleotides, the CDR3 is TGCAGTGCTAGTGGTGGGAGTGGTGGCGAGCAGTTCTTC.

V gene TRBV28 combines with J gene TRBJ1-5; tentative D call: TRBD1 (5 bases). With 6 bases removed from V and 5 bases from J, the gap between germline ends came to 17 bases. The CDR3 contains 15 residues. Looked up from germline, CDR1 is MDHEN and CDR2 is SYDVKM. CDR3 coding DNA: TGTGCCAGCAGCCCGCGAAGGGGAGGCTATCAGCCCCAGCATTTT. Translation gives CASSPRRGGYQPQHF. Together with reference TRBV28 and TRBJ1-5, the CDR3 gives the full variable domain: DVKVTQSSRYLVKRTGEKVFLECVQDMDHENMFWYRQDPGLGLRLIYFSYDVKMKEKGDIPEGYSVSREKKERFSLILESASTNQTSMYLCASSPRRGGYQPQHFGDGTRLSIL.

This rearrangement joins TRBV5-1 to TRBJ1-1, with a tentative D call TRBD1 (5 bases). The CDR3 is 15 amino acids. Trimming stripped 4 bases from V and 0 bases from J, with 13 bases between. CDR1 and CDR2 (germline): SGHRS, YFSETQ. CDR3 loop: CASSVTAEVNTEAFF. In DNA form, the CDR3 reads TGCGCCAGCAGCGTGACAGCCGAAGTGAACACTGAAGCTTTCTTT.

A remark on this clone: Different DNA sequences within this sample yield the same CDR3. The chain links TRBV3-1 (or the pseudogene TRBV3-2) to TRBJ1-2, with D possibly being TRBD1 (6 bases). The CDR3 covers 17 residues. With 1 base removed from V and 8 bases from J, the gap between germline ends came to 23 bases. The V gene's germline CDR1 is LGHDT and CDR2 YNNKEL (reference sequence). In nucleotides, the CDR3 is TGTGCCAGCAGCCAAGGACTACAGACCGGGGGCGGGGGGGGCTACACCTTC. This sequence encodes CASSQGLQTGGGGGYTF.

This sequence joins TRBV19 and TRBJ1-2, with D possibly TRBD1 on 5 matching bases. CDR3 length: 14 amino acids. Per the germline V gene, CDR1 is LNHDA and CDR2 is SQIVND (reference sequence). The V and J ends lost 4 bases and 8 bases respectively, with 17 bases between them. In nucleotides, the CDR3 is TGTGCCAGTAGTACTTCGACAGCCGTAGGGGGCTACACCTTC. Its protein is CASSTSTAVGGYTF.

A few counts support this clone. The V gene is TRBV6-5, the J gene TRBJ2-5, with 13 bases matching TRBD2. There are 15 residues in the CDR3. The germline V gene has CDR1 MNHEY and CDR2 SVGAGI. V shed 6 bases and J 5 bases; nucleotides not matched to a gene: 6. CDR3 sequence (DNA): TGTGCCAGCAGGACGGGACTAGCGGGACACGAGACCCAGTACTTC. Translating gives CASRTGLAGHETQYF.

V and J are TRBV19 and TRBJ2-2; D remains unclear. Trimming removed 5 bases at V and 3 bases at J, with 10 bases between. This CDR3 spans 14 amino acids. CDR1 and CDR2 from the germline V gene are LNHDA and SQIVND (reference sequence). The CDR3 nucleotides read TGTGCCAGTAGTGCCCCTTCGGACACCGGGGAGCTGTTTTTT. Translation: CASSAPSDTGELFF.

The chain joins TRBV5-1 to TRBJ2-1, with 9 bases matching TRBD1. Per germline, CDR1 SGHRS and CDR2 YFSETQ. The V gene end was trimmed by 2 bases and the J gene end by 8 bases; junction bases not matched to a gene: 20. This CDR3 spans 19 amino acids. CDR3 nucleotide sequence: TGCGCCAGCAGCTTCCGGACAGGGGACGGGCGGGCTAGTGAGCATGAGCAGTTCTTC. It is translated as CASSFRTGDGRASEHEQFF.

The chain uses TRBV7-3 and TRBJ2-2; D gene uncertain. V lost 3 bases to trimming and J lost 2 bases, with 7 bases between them. The CDR3 length is 14 residues. Germline values: CDR1 SGHTA, CDR2 FQGTGA. CDR3: CASSLKLNTGELFF. The DNA for the CDR3 is TGTGCCAGCAGCTTGAAGCTAAACACCGGGGAGCTGTTTTTT.

This clone appeared a few times. The chain joins TRBV10-1 to TRBJ2-7; TRBD2 is a possible D gene (5 bases). The CDR3 runs to 18 residues. Germline V gene lookup returns CDR1 WNHNN and CDR2 SYGVQD (reference sequence). The ends were cut back, 0 bases at V and 3 bases at J, with 21 bases in the middle. CDR3 sequence (DNA): TGCGCCAGCAGTGAGTCGAATTGGTACGGGAATAGCAGCTACGAGCAGTACTTC. Its protein product is CASSESNWYGNSSYEQYF.

The gene calls are TRBV2 and TRBJ2-7; D ambiguous. V lost 7 bases to trimming and J lost 4 bases, with 17 bases between them. CDR1 is SNHLY and CDR2 is FYNNEI in the germline V gene. The CDR3 totals 14 residues. Here the CDR3 DNA reads TGTGCCAGCAAGAGGCGAGCACCCGAATACGAGCAGTACTTC. Residues: CASKRRAPEYEQYF.

The chain employs TRBV4-2 and TRBJ1-5; 9 nucleotides match TRBD1. CDR3 length equals 16 residues. Germline CDR1 LGHNA, CDR2 YNFKEQ. The junction had 7 bases not matched to a gene; V was cut back by 5 bases and J by 2 bases. CDR3 protein: CASSSQGAVGNQPQHF. DNA of the CDR3: TGTGCCAGCAGCTCACAGGGGGCGGTGGGCAATCAGCCCCAGCATTTT.

V gene TRBV20-1 combines with J gene TRBJ2-1, with 8 nucleotides matching TRBD2. The CDR3 runs 11 residues. The ends lost 0 bases at V and 15 bases at J; junction bases unmatched: 4. Germline CDR1 and CDR2: DFQATT and SNEGSKA (reference sequence). The CDR3 DNA sequence: TGCAGTGCTAGAGAGGGACTAGTAGTGTTCTTC. Amino acid sequence: CSAREGLVVFF.

J is TRBJ2-7 and V is TRBV6-5; TRBD2 matches at 7 bases. The germline gives CDR1 MNHEY, CDR2 SVGAGI. V gave up 6 bases and J gave up 3 bases; unmatched junction bases: 8. The CDR3 spans 14 residues. Here the CDR3 reads CASRATSVDYEQYF. The CDR3 DNA reads as TGTGCCAGCAGAGCCACTAGCGTGGACTACGAGCAGTACTTC.

In its sample, this clone was seen once. The V call is TRBV7-2, the J call TRBJ2-1, with D perhaps TRBD2 (6 bases). In germline, CDR1 is SGHTA, CDR2 FQGNSA. The CDR3 length is 15 residues. V was clipped by 0 bases and J by 8 bases, with 14 bases between them. CDR3 amino acids: CASSLAGSAGYEQFF. CDR3 coding DNA: TGTGCCAGCAGCTTAGCCGGGAGTGCGGGGTATGAGCAGTTCTTC. Drawing the rest from reference TRBV7-2 and TRBJ2-1, the complete variable domain is GAGVSQSPSNKVTEKGKDVELRCDPISGHTALYWYRQSLGQGLEFLIYFQGNSAPDKSGLPSDRFSAERTGGSVSTLTIQRTQQEDSAVYLCASSLAGSAGYEQFFGPGTRLTVL.

Concerning this clone: This sample also contains other DNA sequences that code for the same CDR3. The chain combines TRBV5-1 with TRBJ2-7, with 9 bases aligning to TRBD1. Germline loops: CDR1 SGHRS, CDR2 YFSETQ. This CDR3 has 13 residues. The V gene end was trimmed by 4 bases and the J gene end by 3 bases; junction bases not matched to a gene: 2. Here the CDR3 reads CASSLDRGYEQYF. DNA for the CDR3: TGCGCCAGCAGCCTGGACAGGGGCTACGAGCAGTACTTC.

The chain combines TRBV5-1 with TRBJ1-1, with 8 bases lining up with TRBD1. Germline-derived CDR1 and CDR2 are SGHRS and YFSETQ. J lost 6 bases, V lost 1 base, and 8 bases had no gene match. This CDR3 spans 15 amino acids. The CDR3, as DNA: TGCGCCAGCAGCTTGATCGGACAGGGTACGGCTGAAGCTTTCTTT. It encodes CASSLIGQGTAEAFF.